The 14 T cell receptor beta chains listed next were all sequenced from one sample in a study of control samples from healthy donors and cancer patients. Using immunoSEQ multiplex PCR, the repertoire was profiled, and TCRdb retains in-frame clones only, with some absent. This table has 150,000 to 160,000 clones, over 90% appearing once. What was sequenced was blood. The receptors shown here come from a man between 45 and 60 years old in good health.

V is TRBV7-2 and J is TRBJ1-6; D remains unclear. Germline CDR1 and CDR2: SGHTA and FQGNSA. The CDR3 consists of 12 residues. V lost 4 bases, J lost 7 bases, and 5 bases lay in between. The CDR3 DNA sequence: TGTGCCAGCAGCTACAGCAATTCACCCCTCCACTTT. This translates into CASSYSNSPLHF.

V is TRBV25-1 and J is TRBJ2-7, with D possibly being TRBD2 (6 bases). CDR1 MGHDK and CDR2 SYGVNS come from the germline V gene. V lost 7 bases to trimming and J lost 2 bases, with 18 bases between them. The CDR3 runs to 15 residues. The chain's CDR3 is CASTPGGVRTYEQYF. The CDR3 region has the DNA TGTGCCAGCACCCCAGGAGGGGTTCGCACCTACGAGCAGTACTTC.

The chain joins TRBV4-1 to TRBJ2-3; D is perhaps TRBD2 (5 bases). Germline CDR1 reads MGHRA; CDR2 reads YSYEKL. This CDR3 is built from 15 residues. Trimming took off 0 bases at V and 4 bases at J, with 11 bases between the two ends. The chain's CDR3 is CASSQDGQRADTQYF. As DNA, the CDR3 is TGCGCCAGCAGCCAAGACGGCCAGAGGGCAGATACGCAGTATTTT.

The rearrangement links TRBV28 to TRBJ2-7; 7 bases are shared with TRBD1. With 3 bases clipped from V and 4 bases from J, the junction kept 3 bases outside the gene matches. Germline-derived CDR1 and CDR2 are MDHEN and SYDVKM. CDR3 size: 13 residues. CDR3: CASSFDRAYEQYF. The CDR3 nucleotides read TGTGCCAGCAGTTTCGACAGGGCGTACGAGCAGTACTTC.

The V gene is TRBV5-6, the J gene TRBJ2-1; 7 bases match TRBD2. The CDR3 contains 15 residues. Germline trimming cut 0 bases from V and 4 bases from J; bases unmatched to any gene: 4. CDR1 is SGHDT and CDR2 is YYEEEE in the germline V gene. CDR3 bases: TGTGCCAGCAGCTTGGGACTAGCTAGGTACAATGAGCAGTTCTTC. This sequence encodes CASSLGLARYNEQFF.

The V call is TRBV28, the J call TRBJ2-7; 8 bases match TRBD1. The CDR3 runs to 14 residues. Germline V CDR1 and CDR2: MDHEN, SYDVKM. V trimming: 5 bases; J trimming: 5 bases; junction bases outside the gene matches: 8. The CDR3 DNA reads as TGTGCCAGCAGTGGACAGGGTCGGAGCGACGAGCAGTACTTC. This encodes CASSGQGRSDEQYF.

CDR3 in amino acids: CASSLLGSAFLSGANVLTF. CDR3 sequence (DNA): TGTGCCAGCAGCTTATTGGGTTCAGCTTTCCTCTCTGGGGCCAACGTCCTGACTTTC. The J gene is TRBJ2-6, the V gene TRBV11-2; D uncertain. Germline CDR1 and CDR2: SGHAT and FQNNGV. V lost 2 bases, J lost 0 bases, and 17 bases lay in between. The CDR3 spans 19 residues.

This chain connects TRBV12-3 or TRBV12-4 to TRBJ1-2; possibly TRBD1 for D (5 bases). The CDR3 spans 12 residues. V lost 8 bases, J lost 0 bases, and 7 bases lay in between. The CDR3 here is CASGRANYGYTF. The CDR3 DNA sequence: TGTGCCAGCGGCAGGGCTAACTATGGCTACACCTTC.

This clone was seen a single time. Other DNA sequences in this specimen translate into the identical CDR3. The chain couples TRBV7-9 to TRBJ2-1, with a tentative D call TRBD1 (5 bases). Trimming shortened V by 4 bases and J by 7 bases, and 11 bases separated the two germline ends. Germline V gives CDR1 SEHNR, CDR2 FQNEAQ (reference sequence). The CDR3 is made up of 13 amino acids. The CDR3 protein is CASSSAAGNEQFF. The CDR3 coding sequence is TGTGCCAGCAGCTCCGCGGCAGGGAATGAGCAGTTCTTC.

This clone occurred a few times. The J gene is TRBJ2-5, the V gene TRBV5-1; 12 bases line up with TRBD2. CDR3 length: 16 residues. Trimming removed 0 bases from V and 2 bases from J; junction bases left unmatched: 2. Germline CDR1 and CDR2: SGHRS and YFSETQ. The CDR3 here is CASSLGTSGIQETQYF. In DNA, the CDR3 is TGCGCCAGCAGCTTGGGGACTAGCGGGATTCAAGAGACCCAGTACTTC.

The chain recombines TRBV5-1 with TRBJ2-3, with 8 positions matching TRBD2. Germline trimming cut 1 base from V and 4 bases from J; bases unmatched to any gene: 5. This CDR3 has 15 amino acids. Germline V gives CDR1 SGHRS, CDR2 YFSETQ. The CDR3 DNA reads TGCGCCAGCAGCTTGTCGGGAGGGCAGGCAGATACGCAGTATTTT. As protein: CASSLSGGQADTQYF.

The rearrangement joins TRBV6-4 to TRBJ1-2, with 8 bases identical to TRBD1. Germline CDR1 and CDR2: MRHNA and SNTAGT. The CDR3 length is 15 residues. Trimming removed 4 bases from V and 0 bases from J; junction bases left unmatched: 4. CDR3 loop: CASSVTGDANYGYTF. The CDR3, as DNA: TGTGCCAGCAGTGTGACAGGGGACGCTAACTATGGCTACACCTTC.

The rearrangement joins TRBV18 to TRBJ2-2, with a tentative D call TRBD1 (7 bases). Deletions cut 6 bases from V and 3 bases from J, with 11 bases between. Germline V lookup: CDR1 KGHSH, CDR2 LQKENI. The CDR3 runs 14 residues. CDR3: CASSEGQHTGELFF. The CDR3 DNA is TGTGCCAGCTCGGAGGGACAGCACACCGGGGAGCTGTTTTTT.

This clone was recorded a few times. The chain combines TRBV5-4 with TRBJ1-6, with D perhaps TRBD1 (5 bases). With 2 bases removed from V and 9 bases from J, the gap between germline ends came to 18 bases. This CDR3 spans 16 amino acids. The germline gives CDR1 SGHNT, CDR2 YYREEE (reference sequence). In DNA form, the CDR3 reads TGTGCCAGCAGCTTCGGGACGCACATTTTGAGTTCACCCCTCCACTTT. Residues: CASSFGTHILSSPLHF.